A single sample is the source of the 17 T cell receptor beta chains below, sequenced in a study of blood T cell repertoires in COVID-19. TCRdb's copy holds only in-frame clones and misses some; the assay was immunoSEQ multiplex PCR. The sample yields a few hundred thousand clones, 70% to 90% seen once. Sequencing was carried out using peripheral blood. These receptors were obtained from a woman aged 30 to 39 with COVID-19, enrolled during active disease.

In this sample, this clone turned up once. A much larger clone sits a single nucleotide away, making a read error possible. The chain has TRBV14 and TRBJ2-2, with 7 bases matching TRBD1. The CDR3 consists of 13 residues. Germline CDR1 SGHDN, CDR2 FVKESK. V trimming: 5 bases; J trimming: 6 bases; junction bases outside the gene matches: 3. Written as DNA, the CDR3 is TGTGCCAGCAGCGTCCAGGGGGCCGGGGAGCTGTTTTTT. It codes for CASSVQGAGELFF.

The chain recombines TRBV5-1 with TRBJ2-2, with 7 bases aligning to TRBD1. V lost 0 bases and J lost 0; bases outside the gene matches: 2. The CDR3 extends over 16 amino acids. Germline V gene data show CDR1 as SGHRS and CDR2 as YFSETQ. The CDR3 DNA reads TGCGCCAGCAGCTTGGCCGGGACAGCGAACACCGGGGAGCTGTTTTTT. Protein product: CASSLAGTANTGELFF.

The chain combines TRBV27 with TRBJ2-4; the D gene is possibly TRBD2 (7 bases). CDR1 and CDR2 from the germline V gene are MNHEY and SMNVEV (reference sequence). The CDR3 extends over 14 amino acids. V was pared by 3 bases and J by 6 bases, with 12 bases between. The DNA for the CDR3 is TGTGCCAGCAGTTTGAAGGGGGGGGGAAACATTCAGTACTTC. Translating it yields CASSLKGGGNIQYF.

The CDR3 nucleotides are TGTGCCATCAGTGCCTCCCTCGGAGGCTCCTACAATGAGCAGTTCTTC. It translates to CAISASLGGSYNEQFF. The rearrangement links TRBV10-3 to TRBJ2-1; weak D call: TRBD2 (5 bases). Germline-derived CDR1 and CDR2 are ENHRY and SYGVKD. The CDR3 has 16 residues. V was cut by 4 bases and J by 0 bases, with 13 bases left in between.

V is TRBV7-8 and J is TRBJ2-5; 8 nucleotides line up with TRBD1. Germline trimming cut 3 bases from V and 4 bases from J; bases unmatched to any gene: 7. This CDR3 has 15 residues. Germline CDR1 reads SGHVS; CDR2 reads FQNEAQ. The CDR3 region has the DNA TGTGCCAGCAGCTTCTACAGGGGGGTACGAGAGACCCAGTACTTC. It specifies CASSFYRGVRETQYF.

This clone was detected only once. J is TRBJ1-1 and V is TRBV9, with D perhaps TRBD1 (5 bases). V was shortened by 3 bases and J by 0 bases, with 18 bases between the two germline ends. The CDR3 loop spans 17 amino acids. Germline V lookup: CDR1 SGDLS, CDR2 YYNGEE. CDR3 coding DNA: TGTGCCAGCAGCGCCCGAGGGGAGGGCTGGATGAACACTGAAGCTTTCTTT. Translation gives CASSARGEGWMNTEAFF. Full variable domain (outside the CDR3, taken from reference TRBV9 and TRBJ1-1): DSGVTQTPKHLITATGQRVTLRCSPRSGDLSVYWYQQSLDQGLQFLIQYYNGEERAKGNILERFSAQQFPDLHSELNLSSLELGDSALYFCASSARGEGWMNTEAFFGQGTRLTVV.

This clone was observed a handful of times. V and J are TRBV30 and TRBJ2-1, with 11 bases lining up with TRBD2. The CDR3 is 15 amino acids. After removal of 3 bases from V and 3 bases from J, the junction contained 4 bases not matched to a gene. Germline assignment: CDR1 GTSNPN and CDR2 SVGIG (reference sequence). The CDR3 loop reads CAWSGTSGNYNEQFF. The DNA for the CDR3 is TGTGCCTGGAGCGGGACTAGCGGCAACTACAATGAGCAGTTCTTC.

The V and J genes are TRBV6-5 and TRBJ1-5; perhaps TRBD1 as D (6 bases). The CDR3 loop spans 14 amino acids. Germline V gives CDR1 MNHEY, CDR2 SVGAGI. Trimming removed 7 bases from V and 7 bases from J, with 17 bases in between. The CDR3 nucleotides are TGTGCCAGCACCGAGGGGGGGGTTAGACAGCCCCAGCATTTT. Encoded protein: CASTEGGVRQPQHF.

The chain carries TRBV2 and TRBJ1-5, with D perhaps matching TRBD1 (6 bases). Germline V gives CDR1 SNHLY, CDR2 FYNNEI. CDR3 size: 12 residues. V was trimmed by 4 bases and J by 5 bases, leaving 6 bases between them. The CDR3 region has the DNA TGTGCCAGCAGTGGACAGGATCAGCCCCAGCATTTT. Translated, it gives CASSGQDQPQHF.

The chain couples TRBV11-3 to TRBJ2-5, with D tentatively TRBD1 (6 bases). The V gene lost 4 bases and the J gene lost 2 bases, with 14 bases spanning the gap. This CDR3 is built from 15 residues. The germline V gene has CDR1 SGHNT and CDR2 YENEEA. DNA for the CDR3: TGTGCCAGCAGCTGGGGGCGTCAGCCTCAAGAGACCCAGTACTTC. Its translation: CASSWGRQPQETQYF.

The chain combines TRBV27 with TRBJ1-1, with D perhaps matching TRBD1 (6 bases). The V gene's germline CDR1 is MNHEY and CDR2 SMNVEV (reference sequence). V lost 8 bases and J lost 7, with 14 bases in between. This CDR3 is built from 12 residues. The DNA for the CDR3 is TGTGCCAGCGGAGAACAGGGAAATGAAGCTTTCTTT. This codes for CASGEQGNEAFF.

This clone was observed a single time. The rearrangement uses TRBV4-3 and TRBJ1-5, with TRBD1 matching over 8 bases. This CDR3 spans 15 amino acids. V trimming: 0 bases; J trimming: 4 bases; junction bases outside the gene matches: 2. CDR1 LGHNA and CDR2 YSLEER come from the germline V gene. The CDR3 DNA is TGCGCCAGCAGCCAAGATCACAGGGGGAATCAGCCCCAGCATTTT. It translates to CASSQDHRGNQPQHF.

This chain links TRBV7-2 with TRBJ1-3, with a weak D call TRBD1 (6 bases). The CDR3 covers 16 residues. The V end lost 2 bases, the J end lost 0 bases, and 11 bases lay between the germline ends. Germline V gives CDR1 SGHTA, CDR2 FQGNSA. CDR3 amino acids: CASSLRGTNSGNTIYF. CDR3 DNA sequence: TGTGCCAGCAGCTTAAGGGGGACGAACTCTGGAAACACCATATATTTT.

The chain carries TRBV12-3 or TRBV12-4 and TRBJ1-1; perhaps TRBD1 as D (6 bases). The CDR3 extends over 13 amino acids. V lost 6 bases, J lost 8 bases, and 16 bases lay in between. The CDR3 is CASSFRAGTEAFF. The DNA of the CDR3 is TGTGCCAGCAGCTTTAGAGCCGGGACAGAAGCTTTCTTT.

V and J are TRBV6-5 and TRBJ2-5; a weak D match, TRBD1 (6 bases). CDR3 size: 14 residues. The germline V and J ends were trimmed by 4 bases and 0 bases, with 9 bases remaining between them. In germline, CDR1 is MNHEY, CDR2 SVGAGI. DNA for the CDR3: TGTGCCAGCAGTTCCGGGACATACCAAGAGACCCAGTACTTC. Translated, it gives CASSSGTYQETQYF.

The rearrangement links TRBV7-9 to TRBJ2-3; a weak D match, TRBD2 (7 bases). Germline V gene sequence: CDR1 SEHNR, CDR2 FQNEAQ (reference sequence). The ends were cut back, 3 bases at V and 5 bases at J, with 15 bases in the middle. This CDR3 spans 15 amino acids. CDR3 nucleotide sequence: TGTGCCAGCAGCTTCAAAAGGGGGGGAGGAGATACGCAGTATTTT. Its protein is CASSFKRGGGDTQYF.

CDR3 nucleotide sequence: TGTGCCAGCAGCCCGTATTCGGACAGAATATATGGCTACACCTTC. It specifies CASSPYSDRIYGYTF. The chain has TRBV11-2 and TRBJ1-2; D is perhaps TRBD1 (6 bases). This CDR3 spans 15 amino acids. Trimming took off 5 bases at V and 5 bases at J, with 18 bases between the two ends. The V gene's germline CDR1 is SGHAT and CDR2 FQNNGV.